This T cell receptor beta chain was sequenced during a study of blood T cell repertoires in COVID-19. Study details: Nucleic acid was either cDNA or gDNA, and it came from T cells, B-cell-depleted T cells, or PBMCs.

This clone was counted a single time. Authors' analysis steps: Estimation of nucleated cell counts was performed using reference gene primer amplification. Measured with immunoSEQ multiplex PCR; TCRdb has only the in-frame clones, and not every one. The V and J calls and the clone size are those of that table, but D and trimming were determined from the DNA. Of around 190,000 clones in the sample, roughly four fifths are singletons; the top ten hold 6% to 8%. Losses at the gene ends were 3 bases for V and 0 bases for J; bases not matched to a gene: 6. Germline CDR1 is DFQATT and CDR2 is SNEGSKA (reference sequence). CDR3 length: 15 residues. The Seattle patients joined while their infection was active and were tracked longitudinally afterward.

The TCR sequence derives from a woman aged 70-85 years with COVID-19, enrolled during active disease. The sample taken for sequencing was peripheral blood. This chain uses TRBV20-1 with TRBJ2-5; 8 bases map to TRBD2. The CDR3 nucleotides are TGCAGTGCTAGTCGCCCTAGCGGGCACCAAGAGACCCAGTACTTC. As protein: CSASRPSGHQETQYF.